Listed here are 26 T cell receptor beta chains from one sample, sequenced in a study of T-cell memory formation after mild COVID-19. One entry per CDR3 protein, called by TCRdb with MiXCR from the 5' RACE reads. The data contain a few hundred thousand distinct CDR3 sequences, roughly 15% of them singletons. Sequencing was performed on PBMCs or a T cell subset sorted from them (not recorded which). The receptors were sampled from a man younger than 35 who had mild COVID-19 (a few samples of this study predate the infection). Cell type and time point are not known.

This clonotype was seen a handful of times. The V call is TRBV7-2, the J call TRBJ1-5; 8 bases are a match to TRBD1. After removal of 4 bases from V and 5 bases from J, the junction contained 7 bases not matched to a gene. The CDR3 extends over 15 amino acids. The germline gives CDR1 SGHTA, CDR2 FQGNSA. The CDR3 here is CASSSVGTGDQPQHF. CDR3 bases: TGTGCCAGCAGCTCGGTCGGGACAGGCGATCAGCCCCAGCATTTT.

The V and J genes are TRBV4-3 and TRBJ2-2, with 8 nucleotides matching TRBD2. J was trimmed by 5 bases and V by 2 bases; bases with no gene match: 4. Per the germline V gene, CDR1 is LGHNA and CDR2 is YSLEER. The CDR3 consists of 15 residues. The chain's CDR3 is CASSQTPGGTGELFF. The CDR3 coding sequence is TGCGCCAGCAGCCAAACCCCGGGGGGGACCGGGGAGCTGTTTTTT.

This sequence joins TRBV3-1 and TRBJ1-2; 7 nucleotides match TRBD1. The CDR3 loop spans 13 amino acids. After removal of 5 bases from V and 6 bases from J, the junction contained 6 bases not matched to a gene. CDR1 LGHDT and CDR2 YNNKEL come from the germline V gene (reference sequence). The CDR3 spells CASSLNRGDGYTF. The CDR3 region has the DNA TGTGCCAGCAGCTTAAACAGGGGAGATGGCTACACCTTC.

The genes are TRBV2 and TRBJ2-4; 12 positions match TRBD2. V trimming: 6 bases; J trimming: 0 bases; junction bases outside the gene matches: 6. Germline CDR1 is SNHLY and CDR2 is FYNNEI. This CDR3 comprises 17 residues. DNA of the CDR3: TGTGCCAGCAGGACGACTAGCGGGGGAAGAGCCAAAAACATTCAGTACTTC. This sequence encodes CASRTTSGGRAKNIQYF. Full variable domain (remainder filled in from reference TRBV2 and TRBJ2-4): EPEVTQTPSHQVTQMGQEVILRCVPISNHLYFYWYRQILGQKVEFLVSFYNNEISEKSEIFDDQFSVERPDGSNFTLKIRSTKLEDSAMYFCASRTTSGGRAKNIQYFGAGTRLSVL.

In regard to this clonotype: One end of the junction does not line up with germline, which may come from a read error. The chain employs TRBV6-5 and TRBJ1-6; D uncertain. The germline CDR1 and CDR2 sequences are MNHEY and SVGAGI. The CDR3 spans 13 residues. The CDR3 sequence is CASSPGGNSHLHF. CDR3 bases: TGTGCCAGCAGTCCGGGAGGGAATTCACACCTCCACTTT.

The genes are TRBV5-1 and TRBJ1-6, with D unresolved. Germline CDR1 is SGHRS and CDR2 is YFSETQ. The germline V and J ends were trimmed by 4 bases and 8 bases, with 10 bases remaining between them. There are 13 residues in the CDR3. CDR3 nucleotides: TGCGCCAGCAGCCGAAAGACGGATTCACCCCTCCACTTT. This gives the protein CASSRKTDSPLHF.

The chain has TRBV7-8 and TRBJ1-5; TRBD1 aligns across 7 bases. The junction had 11 bases not matched to a gene; V was cut back by 4 bases and J by 5 bases. This CDR3 comprises 16 residues. Per the germline V gene, CDR1 is SGHVS and CDR2 is FQNEAQ. Written as DNA, the CDR3 is TGTGCCAGCAGCTCCGACGGGACAGCTTACTATCAGCCCCAGCATTTT. Translated: CASSSDGTAYYQPQHF.

The chain combines TRBV13 with TRBJ2-7, with 7 bases fitting TRBD1. Germline trimming cut 4 bases from V and 2 bases from J; bases unmatched to any gene: 11. Germline V gives CDR1 PRHDT, CDR2 FYEKMQ (reference sequence). The CDR3 length is 16 residues. The CDR3: CASSSDRAARAYEQYF. CDR3 bases: TGTGCCAGCAGCTCAGACAGGGCCGCGAGGGCCTACGAGCAGTACTTC.

CDR3 residues: CASSPVRDRGPYEQYV. For the CDR3, the DNA is TGTGCCAGCTCACCAGTAAGGGACAGGGGTCCCTACGAGCAGTACGTC. The rearrangement links TRBV18 to TRBJ2-7, with 10 bases fitting TRBD1. This CDR3 contains 16 residues. CDR1 and CDR2 from the germline V gene are KGHSH and LQKENI. V gave up 2 bases and J gave up 2 bases; unmatched junction bases: 6.

Only a few counts were recorded for this clonotype. The CDR3 DNA follows: TGTGCCAGCAGTTCTGGGGGCAAGTCCTACAATGAGCAGTTCTTC. This gives the protein CASSSGGKSYNEQFF. The V and J genes are TRBV12-3 or TRBV12-4 and TRBJ2-1; the D gene is possibly TRBD1 (6 bases). This CDR3 comprises 15 residues. Trimming took off 4 bases at V and 1 base at J, with 11 bases between the two ends.

This clonotype was seen a few times. The DNA for the CDR3 is TGCAGTGCCGCCGAGGGGGGGAGCACAGATACGCAGTATTTT. Translating it yields CSAAEGGSTDTQYF. V is TRBV20-1 and J is TRBJ2-3, with D possibly being TRBD2 (7 bases). Trimming pared 6 bases from V and 0 bases from J, leaving 13 bases between. This CDR3 is built from 14 residues. CDR1 DFQATT and CDR2 SNEGSKA come from the germline V gene (reference sequence).

The V call is TRBV18, the J call TRBJ1-5; D unclear. The V end lost 2 bases, the J end lost 7 bases, and 9 bases lay between the germline ends. In germline, CDR1 is KGHSH, CDR2 LQKENI. The CDR3 has 13 residues. CDR3: CASSPGSEQPQHF. Here the CDR3 DNA reads TGTGCCAGCTCACCAGGGAGTGAACAGCCCCAGCATTTT. Full variable domain (rest looked up from reference TRBV18 and TRBJ1-5): NAGVMQNPRHLVRRRGQEARLRCSPMKGHSHVYWYRQLPEEGLKFMVYLQKENIIDESGMPKERFSAEFPKEGPSILRIQQVVRGDSAAYFCASSPGSEQPQHFGDGTRLSIL.

The chain uses TRBV9 and TRBJ1-1; TRBD1 aligns across 11 bases. V shed 3 bases and J 10 bases; nucleotides not matched to a gene: 11. Germline V gives CDR1 SGDLS, CDR2 YYNGEE. The CDR3 is 15 residues long. The DNA for the CDR3 is TGTGCCAGCAGCGCCGGGACAGGGGGGGGTGTAGGAGCTTTCTTT. Protein: CASSAGTGGGVGAFF.

The genes are TRBV6-5 and TRBJ1-1; D remains ambiguous. The CDR3 runs 13 residues. V gave up 5 bases and J gave up 8 bases, with 15 bases separating them. The germline gives CDR1 MNHEY, CDR2 SVGAGI. For the CDR3, the DNA is TGTGCCAGCAGTCGCCTCCGGGTGACAGAAGCTTTCTTT. It specifies CASSRLRVTEAFF.

The J gene is TRBJ2-2, the V gene TRBV5-1; D gene unclear. CDR1 and CDR2 from the germline V gene are SGHRS and YFSETQ. V was trimmed by 1 base and J by 5 bases, leaving 6 bases between them. The CDR3 spans 13 residues. The CDR3 region is CASSLWWTGELFF. As DNA, the CDR3 is TGCGCCAGCAGCTTGTGGTGGACCGGGGAGCTGTTTTTT.

The chain recombines TRBV18 with TRBJ2-3, with 10 bases aligning to TRBD2. The CDR3 loop spans 14 amino acids. V gave up 3 bases and J gave up 7 bases; unmatched junction bases: 4. Per germline, CDR1 KGHSH and CDR2 LQKENI. The CDR3 DNA reads as TGTGCCAGCTCACCGCCTAGCGGGGGATATACGCAGTATTTT. It specifies CASSPPSGGYTQYF.

The chain links TRBV7-2 to TRBJ2-1, with 8 bases aligning to TRBD1. CDR1 and CDR2 (germline): SGHTA, FQGNSA. Trimming took 4 bases from V and 9 from J; bases not matched to a gene: 14. This CDR3 comprises 16 residues. CDR3 region: CASSSQRSGGIPEQFF. CDR3 DNA: TGTGCCAGCAGCTCACAAAGGTCAGGGGGCATTCCTGAGCAGTTCTTC.

The rearrangement uses TRBV27 and TRBJ2-7, with D perhaps TRBD1 (6 bases). CDR1 and CDR2 (germline): MNHEY, SMNVEV (reference sequence). V was clipped by 4 bases and J by 2 bases, with 9 bases between them. This CDR3 has 13 residues. Here the CDR3 reads CASSYRATYEQYF. The CDR3 coding sequence is TGTGCCAGCAGTTACAGGGCTACCTACGAGCAGTACTTC.

This clonotype came up a few times. The gene calls are TRBV7-9 and TRBJ1-5; no definite D call. Germline values: CDR1 SEHNR, CDR2 FQNEAQ (reference sequence). The V end lost 10 bases, the J end lost 3 bases, and 13 bases lay between the germline ends. The CDR3 has 13 amino acids. CDR3 sequence (DNA): TGTGCCACCTGTCTGACGGACAATCAGCCCCAGCATTTT. Residues: CATCLTDNQPQHF.

The V call is TRBV9, the J call TRBJ2-1; no clear D. The V end lost 0 bases, the J end lost 4 bases, and 17 bases lay between the germline ends. The germline gives CDR1 SGDLS, CDR2 YYNGEE. The CDR3 consists of 17 residues. The CDR3 loop reads CASSVGSADGVYNEQFF. CDR3 nucleotides: TGTGCCAGCAGCGTAGGATCGGCGGATGGGGTGTACAATGAGCAGTTCTTC.

V usage is TRBV4-3 and J usage is TRBJ2-3; 10 bases fit TRBD2. The trim removed 0 bases at V and 0 bases at J, leaving 12 bases unmatched. The germline CDR1 and CDR2 sequences are LGHNA and YSLEER. This CDR3 contains 20 residues. CDR3 amino acids: CASSQDPWLAGDTSTDTQYF. The CDR3 coding sequence is TGCGCCAGCAGCCAAGACCCGTGGCTAGCGGGGGACACTAGCACAGATACGCAGTATTTT.

The rearrangement links TRBV7-8 to TRBJ2-7; D is possibly TRBD2 (5 bases). V was shortened by 4 bases and J by 3 bases, with 10 bases between the two germline ends. CDR3 size: 13 residues. Looked up from germline, CDR1 is SGHVS and CDR2 is FQNEAQ. The CDR3 spells CASSYALDYEQYV. The CDR3 region has the DNA TGTGCCAGCAGCTACGCACTAGACTACGAGCAGTACGTC.

The sample holds a few counts of this clonotype. The chain couples TRBV6-6 to TRBJ1-4; 9 nucleotides agree with TRBD1. The CDR3 is 18 residues long. The J segment lost 2 bases and the V segment lost 2 bases, leaving 9 bases of the junction unmatched. The germline gives CDR1 MNHNY, CDR2 SVGAGI (reference sequence). Here the CDR3 DNA reads TGTGCCAGCAGTTACCCCAGACAGGGGGTCGGGACTAATGAAAAACTGTTTTTT. It is translated as CASSYPRQGVGTNEKLFF.

This clonotype was seen a handful of times. This chain connects TRBV5-5 to TRBJ1-5; D ambiguous. Trimming removed 4 bases at V and 2 bases at J, with 10 bases between. There are 14 residues in the CDR3. Germline loops: CDR1 SGHKS, CDR2 YYEKEE (reference sequence). The CDR3 loop is CASSPGSGNQPQHF. CDR3 coding DNA: TGTGCCAGCAGCCCCGGGTCTGGCAATCAGCCCCAGCATTTT. The whole variable domain, remainder taken from reference TRBV5-5 and TRBJ1-5, is DAGVTQSPTHLIKTRGQQVTLRCSPISGHKSVSWYQQVLGQGPQFIFQYYEKEERGRGNFPDRFSARQFPNYSSELNVNALLLGDSALYLCASSPGSGNQPQHFGDGTRLSIL.

This clonotype came up a few times. This sequence joins TRBV5-4 and TRBJ2-3, with D perhaps being TRBD1 or TRBD2 (6 bases each). The V end was cut by 6 bases, the J end by 1 base, with 18 bases between. CDR3 size: 16 residues. Germline V lookup: CDR1 SGHNT, CDR2 YYREEE (reference sequence). This CDR3 reads CASIPGAGGGTDTQYF. The CDR3 DNA reads TGTGCCAGCATCCCGGGGGCAGGAGGGGGCACAGATACGCAGTATTTT.

The CDR3 DNA reads TGCGCCAGCAGCCAAGATACGGACAGGTACAATGAGCAGTTCTTC. Protein product: CASSQDTDRYNEQFF. This chain uses TRBV4-3 with TRBJ2-1; 7 bases are shared with TRBD1. The length of the CDR3 is 15 residues. Germline CDR1 and CDR2: LGHNA and YSLEER. The J segment lost 4 bases and the V segment lost 0 bases, leaving 3 bases of the junction unmatched.